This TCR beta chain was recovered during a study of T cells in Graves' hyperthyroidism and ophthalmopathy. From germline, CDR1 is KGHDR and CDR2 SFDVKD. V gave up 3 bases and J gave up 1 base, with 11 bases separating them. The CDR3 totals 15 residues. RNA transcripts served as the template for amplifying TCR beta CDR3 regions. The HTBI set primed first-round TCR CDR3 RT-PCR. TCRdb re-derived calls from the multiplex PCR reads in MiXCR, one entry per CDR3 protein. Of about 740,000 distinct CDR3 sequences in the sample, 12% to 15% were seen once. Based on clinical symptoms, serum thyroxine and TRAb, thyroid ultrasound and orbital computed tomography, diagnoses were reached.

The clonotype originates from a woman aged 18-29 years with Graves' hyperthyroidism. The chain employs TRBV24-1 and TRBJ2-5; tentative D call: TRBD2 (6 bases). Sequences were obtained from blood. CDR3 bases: TGTGCCACCAGTGATCCAAGGCGGGGCCAAGAGACCCAGTACTTC. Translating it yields CATSDPRRGQETQYF.